This T cell receptor beta chain was obtained from a study of T cell responses to AZD1222 COVID-19 vaccine. The V gene lost 2 bases and the J gene lost 1 base, with 5 bases spanning the gap. Looked up from germline, CDR1 is MDHEN and CDR2 is SYDVKM. This CDR3 spans 13 amino acids. Assay used: immunoSEQ multiplex PCR; TCRdb lists only in-frame clones, some missing. The data contain roughly 120,000 clones, more than 85% of them singletons. The receptor's source is an adult in good health. The chain joins TRBV28 to TRBJ1-1; D gene uncertain. Sample: peripheral blood, taken on day 0 of AZD1222 vaccination. CDR3 in amino acids: CASSLGRNTEAFF. CDR3 DNA: TGTGCCAGCAGTTTAGGCAGGAACACTGAAGCTTTCTTT.